The sequence of this T cell receptor beta chain was determined in a study of blood T cell repertoires in COVID-19 (TCRdb year 2020). Some background on the complete study: For ImmuneRACE Cohort 3, a participant was defined as recovered based on two consecutive negative NP/OP PCR tests, clearance by a healthcare professional, or resolution of symptoms. The samples were drawn from the first 160 participants of the ongoing ImmuneRACE study and from 1,200 or so subjects provided by 6 global collaborators. The collaborator samples originated in the United States, Italy and Spain and spanned the acute and convalescent phases of COVID-19. The prospective study material was composed of cDNA or gDNA derived from T cells, B-cell-depleted T cells, or PBMCs. The repertoires were made available in a free public database intended to serve as a resource for research on the immune response to SARS-CoV-2. A de-identified subject ID, COVID-19 status, age in years and sex were almost always included in the sample metadata. Subjects who had been exposed to COVID-19, were actively infected with it, or had recovered from it provided the deeply sampled blood TCRbeta repertoires that made up the dataset. Where available, HLA class I and class II types were obtained from metadata supplied by the sample provider rather than from assay-based typing.

Results and caveats for the whole study, not just this receptor: The quantity of clinical and demographic metadata differed by source and by participant and was supplied without curation.

Participants in the prospective study were aged roughly 18 to 89 years, lived in over 20 United States geographic areas, and enrolled through a virtual design. In the prospective study, cohorts were assigned on the basis of participant-reported clinical history obtained from a screening survey and a study questionnaire. In the prospective study, whole blood, serum and a nasopharyngeal or oropharyngeal swab were collected from each participant by mobile phlebotomists. Over a roughly 2-month period, participants in the prospective study had the option of providing additional blood draws and questionnaires. Before DNA extraction, blood samples from the prospective study were shipped at room temperature or frozen. Of note for this clone: The specificity of this receptor is unknown. One base away there is no much larger clone; base qualities are not given.

The immunoSEQ Assay, a bias-controlled multiplex PCR, was used to amplify TCRbeta CDR3 regions from genomic DNA. The study's own analysis went as follows. Within the assay, amplification of reference gene primers was used to estimate how many nucleated cells each sample contained. To quantify the absolute abundance of each unique TCRbeta CDR3 rearrangement, sequence reads were collapsed and filtered. For each sample, productive Simpson clonality was calculated as the square root of Simpson's diversity index over productive rearrangements. TCRdb carries this immuneACCESS record with in-frame sequences only. Its versions omit some clonotypes, under half of them owing to an unresolved V gene in the studies checked, with the rest unexplained. D and trimming were read from the DNA, whereas the V and J calls and clone size are those reported in that table. The sample data list about 210,000 clones, and around 90% of these were observed just once. The ten biggest clones cover approximately 7.2% of the sample.

Based on the germline V gene, the CDR1 and CDR2 sequences are SGDLS and YYNGEE. There are 15 amino acids in the CDR3, from cysteine to phenylalanine inclusive. The kept DNA is CDR3 alone, 45 bases in frame from the first base. Trimming costs V 0 bases and J 6 bases, and their ends lie 15 bases apart. The receptor was isolated from a man aged 25 to 40 in a cohort exposed to, infected with or recovered from COVID-19 (not recorded which). The rearrangement combines TRBV9 with TRBJ1-2; the D gene is unclear. What was sequenced was PBMCs or T cells enriched from blood (not recorded which). The DNA reads as follows: TGTGCCAGCAGCGTAGGGTCGGCGGGATTCGATGGCTACACCTTC. The resulting protein is CASSVGSAGFDGYTF.